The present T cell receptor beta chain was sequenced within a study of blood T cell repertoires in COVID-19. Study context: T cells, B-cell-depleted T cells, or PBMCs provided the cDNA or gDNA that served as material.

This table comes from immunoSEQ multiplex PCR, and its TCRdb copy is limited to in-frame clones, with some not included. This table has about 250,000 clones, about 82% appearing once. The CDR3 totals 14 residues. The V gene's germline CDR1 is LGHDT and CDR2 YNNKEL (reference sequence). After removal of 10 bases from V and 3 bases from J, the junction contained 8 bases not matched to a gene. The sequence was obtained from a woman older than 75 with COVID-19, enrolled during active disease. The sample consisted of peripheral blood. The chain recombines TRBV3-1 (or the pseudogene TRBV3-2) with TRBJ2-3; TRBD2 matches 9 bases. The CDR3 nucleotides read TGTGCCACTGCGGCGGGGGGGCGTACAGATACGCAGTATTTT. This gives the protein CATAAGGRTDTQYF.